A single sample is the source of the 18 T cell receptor beta chains below, sequenced in a study of PD-L1 blockade in urothelial cancer. The data were produced by immunoSEQ multiplex PCR, yet TCRdb's version contains in-frame clones alone and is incomplete. The sample has roughly 100,000 clones; roughly 83% are singletons. Sample time point: peripheral blood 6 weeks after treatment start. The sequences come from PBMCs, collected around atezolizumab (anti-PD-L1) treatment. The origin of the receptors is an older man with urothelial cancer.

The chain couples TRBV4-3 to TRBJ2-2, with 9 bases lining up with TRBD1. After removal of 0 bases from V and 5 bases from J, the junction contained 7 bases not matched to a gene. CDR1 and CDR2 from the germline V gene are LGHNA and YSLEER. The length of the CDR3 is 17 residues. The CDR3 here is CASSQDRDRAGTGELFF. The CDR3 bases are TGCGCCAGCAGCCAAGACCGGGACAGGGCTGGGACCGGGGAGCTGTTTTTT.

This chain uses TRBV5-1 with TRBJ2-7; 9 positions agree with TRBD2. V lost 3 bases to trimming and J lost 3 bases; unmatched junction nucleotides: 7. The length of the CDR3 is 15 residues. Germline V gene data show CDR1 as SGHRS and CDR2 as YFSETQ. CDR3 DNA sequence: TGCGCCAGCAGCTCGTTAGCGGGAGCGGGCTACGAGCAGTACTTC. This encodes CASSSLAGAGYEQYF.

CDR3 bases: TGTGCCAGCAGCGCCAGGGGGGATGACGGGGAGCTGTTTTTT. This translates into CASSARGDDGELFF. The chain recombines TRBV9 with TRBJ2-2; tentatively, D is TRBD1 (7 bases). V lost 3 bases to trimming and J lost 7 bases, with 13 bases between them. Germline loops: CDR1 SGDLS, CDR2 YYNGEE. CDR3 length equals 14 residues. Filled out from reference TRBV9 and TRBJ2-2, the complete variable domain reads DSGVTQTPKHLITATGQRVTLRCSPRSGDLSVYWYQQSLDQGLQFLIQYYNGEERAKGNILERFSAQQFPDLHSELNLSSLELGDSALYFCASSARGDDGELFFGEGSRLTVL.

The chain combines TRBV27 with TRBJ2-7; 11 positions agree with TRBD1. The CDR3 has 14 residues. J was trimmed by 4 bases and V by 6 bases; bases with no gene match: 5. The germline gives CDR1 MNHEY, CDR2 SMNVEV (reference sequence). The CDR3 reads CASSPGTGGYEQYF. The CDR3 DNA reads as TGTGCCAGCAGCCCTGGGACAGGGGGATACGAGCAGTACTTC.

J is TRBJ1-2 and V is TRBV6-5; 8 bases map to TRBD1. Germline-derived CDR1 and CDR2 are MNHEY and SVGAGI. This CDR3 spans 14 amino acids. Trimming at V came to 6 bases and at J to 4 bases, leaving 7 bases not matched to a gene. The CDR3 reads CASSTDRVGYGYTF. DNA for the CDR3: TGTGCCAGCAGCACGGACAGGGTCGGCTATGGCTACACCTTC.

This chain links TRBV2 with TRBJ1-5; 8 bases line up with TRBD1. The CDR3 sequence is 15 residues long. The V gene end was trimmed by 6 bases and the J gene end by 3 bases; junction bases not matched to a gene: 7. Germline V gives CDR1 SNHLY, CDR2 FYNNEI. In nucleotides, the CDR3 is TGTGCCAGCAGATTGGACAGGGCCGCCAATCAGCCCCAGCATTTT. Translated, it gives CASRLDRAANQPQHF.

The chain carries TRBV29-1 and TRBJ1-1; perhaps TRBD1 as D (5 bases). CDR1 and CDR2 from the germline V gene are SQVTM and ANQGSEA. The ends were cut back, 4 bases at V and 4 bases at J, with 13 bases in the middle. The CDR3 is 13 residues long. The CDR3 region has the DNA TGCAGCGTTGGAGAGGGGAGGGGCACTGAAGCTTTCTTT. Its translation is CSVGEGRGTEAFF.

The V gene is TRBV30, the J gene TRBJ2-5, with D unclear. This CDR3 has 12 amino acids. V was pared by 2 bases and J by 5 bases, with 9 bases between. CDR1 GTSNPN and CDR2 SVGIG come from the germline V gene (reference sequence). The CDR3, as DNA: TGTGCCTGGAGTCCCCAGAGGGAGACCCAGTACTTC. Its translation: CAWSPQRETQYF.

The chain links TRBV2 to TRBJ2-5; D is uncertain. The CDR3 has 13 amino acids. Germline CDR1 reads SNHLY; CDR2 reads FYNNEI. V was trimmed by 1 base and J by 2 bases, leaving 5 bases between them. The CDR3 protein is CASSEGQQETQYF. In DNA form, the CDR3 reads TGTGCCAGCAGTGAAGGGCAGCAAGAGACCCAGTACTTC.

This clone has just one count. The chain joins TRBV7-2 to TRBJ2-3; 7 nucleotides match TRBD2. Germline assignment: CDR1 SGHTA and CDR2 FQGNSA. The CDR3 spans 17 residues. The V and J ends lost 2 bases and 0 bases, in that order; junction bases with no gene match: 8. CDR3 residues: CASSLLGLAASTDTQYF. CDR3 DNA: TGTGCCAGCAGCTTACTGGGTCTAGCGGCTAGCACAGATACGCAGTATTTT. The whole variable domain, remainder taken from reference TRBV7-2 and TRBJ2-3, is GAGVSQSPSNKVTEKGKDVELRCDPISGHTALYWYRQSLGQGLEFLIYFQGNSAPDKSGLPSDRFSAERTGGSVSTLTIQRTQQEDSAVYLCASSLLGLAASTDTQYFGPGTRLTVL.

This clone was found once. The J gene is TRBJ2-1, the V gene TRBV6-4, with D possibly matching TRBD2 (6 bases). The length of the CDR3 is 16 residues. Germline CDR1 MRHNA, CDR2 SNTAGT. V gave up 0 bases and J gave up 2 bases, with 11 bases separating them. CDR3 nucleotides: TGTGCCAGCAGTGACTCAAGCGGGCCCCCCTACAATGAGCAGTTCTTC. This codes for CASSDSSGPPYNEQFF.

V gene TRBV19 combines with J gene TRBJ1-4; 9 bases are shared with TRBD1. From germline, CDR1 is LNHDA and CDR2 SQIVND (reference sequence). The CDR3 has 15 residues. The ends lost 5 bases at V and 7 bases at J; junction bases unmatched: 8. DNA for the CDR3: TGTGCCAGTAGTCCACAGGGGGCACTGGCTGAAAAACTGTTTTTT. It yields the protein CASSPQGALAEKLFF. Together with reference TRBV19 and TRBJ1-4, the CDR3 gives the full variable domain: DGGITQSPKYLFRKEGQNVTLSCEQNLNHDAMYWYRQDPGQGLRLIYYSQIVNDFQKGDIAEGYSVSREKKESFPLTVTSAQKNPTAFYLCASSPQGALAEKLFFGSGTQLSVL.

This clone showed up just a few times. The CDR3 bases are TGTGCCATCAGTCCCGGGACAGGGGAAATGAACACTGAAGCTTTCTTT. As protein: CAISPGTGEMNTEAFF. The chain has TRBV10-3 and TRBJ1-1; the match to TRBD1 covers 10 bases. The CDR3 has 16 residues. The germline V gene has CDR1 ENHRY and CDR2 SYGVKD. V lost 5 bases, J lost 0 bases, and 6 bases stayed unmatched.

V is TRBV5-1 and J is TRBJ2-1; 8 bases line up with TRBD1. The V and J ends lost 4 bases and 0 bases, in that order; junction bases with no gene match: 6. In germline, CDR1 is SGHRS, CDR2 YFSETQ. The CDR3 is made up of 16 amino acids. The CDR3 loop reads CASSATGGHSYNEQFF. The CDR3 DNA is TGCGCCAGCAGCGCTACAGGGGGTCACTCCTACAATGAGCAGTTCTTC.

The chain recombines TRBV7-9 with TRBJ1-3; D gene unclear. The CDR3 is made up of 14 amino acids. Per the germline V gene, CDR1 is SEHNR and CDR2 is FQNEAQ (reference sequence). The V gene lost 2 bases and the J gene lost 0 bases, with 5 bases spanning the gap. The CDR3 loop is CASSLLSSGNTIYF. In nucleotides, the CDR3 is TGTGCCAGCAGCTTACTCTCCTCTGGAAACACCATATATTTT. The full variable domain, rest sourced from reference TRBV7-9 and TRBJ1-3, is DTGVSQNPRHKITKRGQNVTFRCDPISEHNRLYWYRQTLGQGPEFLTYFQNEAQLEKSRLLSDRFSAERPKGSFSTLEIQRTEQGDSAMYLCASSLLSSGNTIYFGEGSWLTVV.

As for this clone: The sample carries other DNA sequences with the same CDR3. V and J are TRBV4-1 and TRBJ1-1; 7 bases align to TRBD1. Trimming took 0 bases from V and 0 from J; bases not matched to a gene: 1. CDR3 length: 15 residues. The germline gives CDR1 MGHRA, CDR2 YSYEKL. This CDR3 is CASSQETGMNTEAFF. CDR3 DNA sequence: TGCGCCAGCAGCCAAGAGACAGGGATGAACACTGAAGCTTTCTTT.

This chain links TRBV7-2 with TRBJ2-5, with 13 bases fitting TRBD2. Germline V gives CDR1 SGHTA, CDR2 FQGNSA. Trimming cost V 5 bases and J 5 bases; bases outside gene matches: 17. The CDR3 is 19 residues long. The CDR3 sequence: CASSPLRTSGSAARETQYF. In DNA, the CDR3 is TGTGCCAGCAGCCCACTTCGGACTAGCGGGAGTGCGGCTCGGGAGACCCAGTACTTC.

The rearrangement joins TRBV6-6 to TRBJ2-5, with a possible D match to TRBD2 (6 bases). The germline gives CDR1 MNHNY, CDR2 SVGAGI (reference sequence). V was trimmed by 5 bases and J by 3 bases, leaving 10 bases between them. This CDR3 has 13 amino acids. CDR3 DNA sequence: TGTGCCAGCAGTGGGGGGTGGGAAGAGACCCAGTACTTC. Translated, it gives CASSGGWEETQYF.